This T cell receptor (beta chain) was sequenced during a study of identical twins (TCRdb year 2016). Regarding the study in general: To test whether fetal clonotypes persist, the study used deep sequencing on TCR alpha and beta repertoires from monozygotic twins, unrelated adults of various ages, and cord blood. To rule out contamination, the twin experiments were replicated at different times with different library preparation protocols. What the research found in general, with its limitations: In monozygotic twins, out-of-frame TCR alpha sharing was systematically underestimated by recombination models, although the models agreed with sharing between unrelated individuals. Fewer insertions were carried by abundant cord blood beta clonotypes, a similar but weaker trend appeared in young adult naive repertoires, and no such trend appeared in memory repertoires. Compared with coincidental sharing between unrelated individuals, out-of-frame TCR alpha sequences shared between twins showed an excess of sequences with low generation probability. Invariant T cells such as MAIT and iNKT could partly confound zero-insertion analyses, though diverse VJ usage argued against this for most clonotypes. Because the same donors could not be followed over many years, the conclusions relied on cross-sectional statistical analysis. In beta out-of-frame sequences, excess twin sharing was weaker, because having fewer shared sequences lowered the signal-to-noise ratio.

Receptors were amplified or captured by 5' RACE. For sequencing, an Illumina HiSeq 2000 was employed. A universal primer binding site was added through template switching, and the final cDNA carried a unique molecular identifier so that TCR cDNA molecules could be counted accurately. Specific primers in the conserved constant-segment region were used to synthesize first-strand cDNA for TCR alpha and beta chains. To control for contamination, every cDNA library carried two barcodes: a SMART-Mk sample barcode plus Illumina barcodes. TruSeq adapter sequences along with Illumina sample barcodes were introduced in two successive PCR steps. The Illumina HiSeq platform was used with custom primers to sequence TCR alpha and beta cDNA libraries. For the original study's pipeline: Raw reads were processed with MiGEC to extract unique molecular identifiers, and MiXCR was used to determine CDR3 positions. Recombination models were inferred per individual with the repgenHMM and IGoR tools using an EM algorithm. The tcR package in R was used for shared clonotype analysis, with sharing normalized by the product of cloneset sizes. To study raw recombination without the effects of thymic and clonal selection, out-of-frame nonproductive sequences were analyzed. The public sequencing data were trimmed at Q25 with fastp and processed into clonotypes with MiXCR by TCRdb, which kept only in-frame beta chains. Entries are consolidated by CDR3 protein sequence, retaining the most common genes and DNA. The V and J calls were determined by TCRdb, not by the authors. For this sample the table gives around 490,000 distinct CDR3 sequences, of which about 13% were detected only once. The biggest ten clones account for about 1% of the sample.

This clonotype showed up just a few times. This clone's antigen is unknown. Per-nucleotide qualities are absent, and no much larger clonotype sits a single base away. The cysteine opens and the phenylalanine closes a CDR3 of 12 amino acids. Only the CDR3 part of the read is kept: 36 bases, read in frame from the first base. V loses 3 bases, J loses 6 bases, and the germline ends lie 8 bases apart. Only healthy Caucasian donors were included. The twin cohort consisted of three pairs of female monozygotic twins, all aged about 18 to 29 years. CD4+ and CD8+ T cell populations were isolated with positive isolation kits from Invitrogen. The same sample was also used in a study of yellow fever vaccine responses in identical twins. The second investigation adds: The T cell response to vaccination in identical twins was reported by the authors to appear partly convergent and partly personalized. The study precisely tracked vaccine-responding T cell clones in identical twins.

The sequence was collected from a woman aged 18-29 years in good health. The rearrangement combines TRBV12-3 or TRBV12-4 with TRBJ1-2, and possibly TRBD1, on 6 matching bases. Sequenced input: CD4+ T cells sorted from blood. The bases read TGTGCCAGCAGTTTTCAGGGGAATGGCTACACCTTC. This translates into CASSFQGNGYTF.